The source of this TCR beta chain is a study of coeliac disease. From germline, CDR1 is SGHRS and CDR2 YFSETQ. The CDR3 is 19 amino acids. With 4 bases clipped from V and 0 bases from J, the junction kept 7 bases outside the gene matches. Clones were read by immunoSEQ multiplex PCR, and TCRdb kept only the in-frame ones, dropping some. This sample carries 5,000 to 7,500 clones, approximately 64% of them seen once, and the ten largest clones take 6% to 8%. The chain joins TRBV5-1 to TRBJ2-1, with TRBD2 identical over 16 bases. This clonotype was sampled from a man aged 50 to 59 with active celiac disease. The sample taken for sequencing was lamina propria lymphocytes from the gut. CDR3 sequence: CASSRGLAGGGSSYNEQFF. For the CDR3, the DNA is TGCGCCAGCAGCCGGGGACTAGCGGGGGGGGGTAGCTCCTACAATGAGCAGTTCTTC.